Listed below are T cell receptor beta chains from one sample, sequenced in a study of Tregs in tolerant kidney transplant recipients. Clones were sequenced by immunoSEQ multiplex PCR, and TCRdb holds only the in-frame ones, with some missing. Found here are 69,000 or so clones, around nine tenths of them singletons; the top ten hold around 0.4%. The sequences come from CD4+ T cells from blood, collected before the transplant. These receptors all come from a human donor who received a combined kidney and bone marrow transplant. The CDR3 runs from the conserved cysteine through the conserved F or W. Each record gives: D gene, J gene, V gene, CDR3 length, clone size, CDR3 DNA, CDR3 protein. The D gene is left open where the match is weak. Some rows mark clone size as missing; the rest say once, few, many or name a class of expanded clone.

D: TRBD1; J: TRBJ1-2; V: TRBV5-1; length: 16; size: .; DNA: TGCGCCAGCAGCCTCACTGGACAGGATTACGACTATGGCTACACCTTC; CDR3: CASSLTGQDYDYGYTF
D: TRBD1; J: TRBJ1-5; V: TRBV19; length: 13; size: few; DNA: TGTGCCAGTAGGGGACAGGGGAATCAGCCCCAGCATTTT; CDR3: CASRGQGNQPQHF
D: TRBD1; J: TRBJ2-7; V: TRBV7-6; length: 17; size: .; DNA: TGTGCCAGCAGCCCATCAACGGTGGGCAGGGGGACCTACGAGCAGTACTTC; CDR3: CASSPSTVGRGTYEQYF
D: .; J: TRBJ2-7; V: TRBV27; length: 14; size: once; DNA: TGTGCCAGCAGTCCTCGGCGGGCCTCCTACGAGCAGTACTTC; CDR3: CASSPRRASYEQYF
D: .; J: TRBJ2-1; V: TRBV10-3; length: 16; size: .; DNA: TGTGCCATCAGTGCCGGGATCTACCGGACCTCCAATGAGCAGTTCTTC; CDR3: CAISAGIYRTSNEQFF
D: .; J: TRBJ1-1; V: TRBV18; length: 13; size: few; DNA: TGTGCCAGCTCCCCTACCCGGAACACTGAAGCTTTCTTT; CDR3: CASSPTRNTEAFF
D: .; J: TRBJ1-5; V: TRBV7-9; length: 13; size: .; DNA: TGTGCCAGCAGCTTTAACAGCTCCCCGCCCCAGCATTTT; CDR3: CASSFNSSPPQHF
D: .; J: TRBJ1-2; V: TRBV18; length: 14; size: once; DNA: TGTGCCAGCTCCGCCAGGGGCATGGACTATGGCTACACCTTC; CDR3: CASSARGMDYGYTF
D: .; J: TRBJ2-1; V: TRBV29-1; length: 15; size: .; DNA: TGCAGCGTTGAAGAGTGGCAGCCGTCGGGCAATGAGCAGTTCTTC; CDR3: CSVEEWQPSGNEQFF
D: TRBD1; J: TRBJ1-4; V: TRBV9; length: 15; size: .; DNA: TGTGCCAGCAGCACGCCACAGGGGGGGAATGAAAAACTGTTTTTT; CDR3: CASSTPQGGNEKLFF
D: TRBD2; J: TRBJ2-2; V: TRBV29-1; length: 15; size: .; DNA: TGCAGCGTTGAAGGCGGGAGCGGGATCACCGGGGAGCTGTTTTTT; CDR3: CSVEGGSGITGELFF
D: TRBD1; J: TRBJ2-3; V: TRBV5-1; length: 14; size: .; DNA: TGCGCCAGCAGCCAGGGACAGGGAATAGATACGCAGTATTTT; CDR3: CASSQGQGIDTQYF
D: TRBD1; J: TRBJ1-1; V: TRBV5-1; length: 16; size: .; DNA: TGCGCCAGCAGCGTTAACCGACAGGGTCTGAACACTGAAGCTTTCTTT; CDR3: CASSVNRQGLNTEAFF
D: TRBD2; J: TRBJ2-1; V: TRBV15; length: 16; size: once; DNA: TGTGCCACCAACGCCGGGACTAGCGTCTCCTACAATGAGCAGTTCTTC; CDR3: CATNAGTSVSYNEQFF
D: .; J: TRBJ1-5; V: TRBV28; length: 18; size: .; DNA: TGTGCCAGCAGTCGTGATGATTGGAGCGAAGATAGCAATCAGCCCCAGCATTTT; CDR3: CASSRDDWSEDSNQPQHF
D: TRBD2; J: TRBJ2-1; V: TRBV5-1; length: 15; size: .; DNA: TGCGCCAGCATGATGGCTAGCGGGAGGTACAATGAGCAGTTCTTC; CDR3: CASMMASGRYNEQFF
D: TRBD2; J: TRBJ2-6; V: TRBV7-6; length: 19; size: .; DNA: TGTGCCAGCAGCCCAAGGGTCCTAGCGGGAGGCTCTGGGGCCAACGTCCTGACTTTC; CDR3: CASSPRVLAGGSGANVLTF
D: .; J: TRBJ2-3; V: TRBV7-8; length: 11; size: once; DNA: TGTGCCAGCAGCCCGACAGATACGCAGTATTTT; CDR3: CASSPTDTQYF
D: .; J: TRBJ1-1; V: TRBV6-1; length: 12; size: once; DNA: TGTGCCAGCAGTGAAACTGGCGGGGAAGCTTTCTTT; CDR3: CASSETGGEAFF
D: TRBD1; J: TRBJ1-2; V: TRBV19; length: 14; size: .; DNA: TGTGCCAGTACACCGTTCAGGGGGAACTATGGCTACACCTTC; CDR3: CASTPFRGNYGYTF
D: TRBD1; J: TRBJ1-2; V: TRBV10-3; length: 16; size: .; DNA: TGTGCCATCAGTCCAACCTTCGGACAGGGCTCCTATGGCTACACCTTC; CDR3: CAISPTFGQGSYGYTF
D: TRBD2; J: TRBJ2-5; V: TRBV9; length: 14; size: .; DNA: TGTGCCAGCAGCTCTACTAGCGGACAAGAGACCCAGTACTTC; CDR3: CASSSTSGQETQYF
D: .; J: TRBJ1-4; V: TRBV5-6; length: 16; size: .; DNA: TGTGCCAGCAGCTTGAGACAGGCCACTGAACTCGAAAAACTGTTTTTT; CDR3: CASSLRQATELEKLFF
D: TRBD1; J: TRBJ2-7; V: TRBV28; length: 17; size: .; DNA: TGTGCCAGTAGTCTACCCGCCTATGGGACAGCCCACCACGAGCAGTACTTC; CDR3: CASSLPAYGTAHHEQYF
D: .; J: TRBJ2-2; V: TRBV7-9; length: 17; size: .; DNA: TGTGCCAGCAGCTTCCCGCGACACTCGGGAAACACCGGGGAGCTGTTTTTT; CDR3: CASSFPRHSGNTGELFF
D: .; J: TRBJ2-7; V: TRBV6-5; length: 12; size: .; DNA: TGTGCCAGCAAGCAGGGCCCCTACGAGCAGTACTTC; CDR3: CASKQGPYEQYF
D: TRBD1; J: TRBJ1-5; V: TRBV7-9; length: 17; size: few; DNA: TGTGCCAGCAGCCCGCCGGGACAGGATTATAGCAATCAGCCCCAGCATTTT; CDR3: CASSPPGQDYSNQPQHF
D: TRBD1; J: TRBJ2-5; V: TRBV2; length: 14; size: .; DNA: TGTGCCAGCAGAAACCGGGACAGGGGAGAGACCCAGTACTTC; CDR3: CASRNRDRGETQYF
D: TRBD1; J: TRBJ2-4; V: TRBV6-5; length: 15; size: .; DNA: TGTGCCAGCAGTTACTCCGGGACAGATCCGTCCATTCAGTACTTC; CDR3: CASSYSGTDPSIQYF
D: .; J: TRBJ1-4; V: TRBV6-5; length: 13; size: .; DNA: TGTGCCAGCAGTTCGGACTCTAATGAAAAACTGTTTTTT; CDR3: CASSSDSNEKLFF
D: .; J: TRBJ2-1; V: TRBV7-6; length: 17; size: .; DNA: TGTGCCAGCAGCTTAAGTGTCGGGAGTTTCAATGGGAATGAGCAGTTCTTC; CDR3: CASSLSVGSFNGNEQFF
D: .; J: TRBJ1-1; V: TRBV27; length: 18; size: .; DNA: TGTGCCAGCAGTTTCGGGGCGGTGCGGGGCGTAAGGAACACTGAAGCTTTCTTT; CDR3: CASSFGAVRGVRNTEAFF
D: .; J: TRBJ1-5; V: TRBV6-1; length: 15; size: .; DNA: TGTGCCAGCATCCCGACGGGAGCTAGCAATCAGCCCCAGCATTTT; CDR3: CASIPTGASNQPQHF
D: .; J: TRBJ2-1; V: TRBV7-9; length: 15; size: .; DNA: TGTGCCAGCAGCCCCCGAGGTACGGGGGACAATGAGCAGTTCTTC; CDR3: CASSPRGTGDNEQFF
D: .; J: TRBJ2-1; V: TRBV29-1; length: 15; size: .; DNA: TGCAGCGTTGAAGATCTAGGGGGAGAGCACAATGAGCAGTTCTTC; CDR3: CSVEDLGGEHNEQFF
D: .; J: TRBJ2-5; V: TRBV2; length: 12; size: .; DNA: TGTGCCAGCAGTGAACTAGAAGGGACCCAGTACTTC; CDR3: CASSELEGTQYF
D: TRBD1; J: TRBJ2-2; V: TRBV9; length: 15; size: .; DNA: TGTGCCAGCAGCCCACAGGGGGCGGTCGCCGGGGAGCTGTTTTTT; CDR3: CASSPQGAVAGELFF
D: TRBD1; J: TRBJ2-7; V: TRBV18; length: 12; size: .; DNA: TGTGCCAGCTCACCTGGACAGGACGAGCAGTACTTC; CDR3: CASSPGQDEQYF
D: .; J: TRBJ2-3; V: TRBV28; length: 12; size: once; DNA: TGTGCCAGCAAGAGCTCCACAGATACGCAGTATTTT; CDR3: CASKSSTDTQYF
D: .; J: TRBJ2-1; V: TRBV30; length: 12; size: .; DNA: TGTGCCTGGAGTGTACGGGGAAGTGAGCAGTTCTTC; CDR3: CAWSVRGSEQFF
D: .; J: TRBJ2-7; V: TRBV2; length: 15; size: .; DNA: TGTGCCAGCAGTGTGGAGTTTTCGGGGTCCTACGAGCAGTACTTC; CDR3: CASSVEFSGSYEQYF
D: .; J: TRBJ2-7; V: TRBV28; length: 12; size: .; DNA: TGTGCCACCTGCCAGGCCTCCTACGAGCAGTACTTC; CDR3: CATCQASYEQYF
D: TRBD1; J: TRBJ2-7; V: TRBV4-3; length: 18; size: .; DNA: TGCGCCAGCAGCCAAGTTAGGGGAGGGACAGGGGGTCTCTACGAGCAGTACTTC; CDR3: CASSQVRGGTGGLYEQYF
D: .; J: TRBJ1-2; V: TRBV9; length: 11; size: once; DNA: TGTGCCAGCAGCTCCACCGGGGGCTACACCTTC; CDR3: CASSSTGGYTF
D: .; J: TRBJ2-7; V: TRBV5-1; length: 12; size: .; DNA: TGCGCCAGCAGCCCGGACAGTCAAGAGCAGTACTTC; CDR3: CASSPDSQEQYF
D: TRBD2; J: TRBJ2-7; V: TRBV27; length: 15; size: .; DNA: TGTGCCAGCAGCACCGTGAGAGGGAGGGCGTTCGAGCAGTACTTC; CDR3: CASSTVRGRAFEQYF
D: .; J: TRBJ2-1; V: TRBV4-1; length: 15; size: once; DNA: TGCGCCAGCAGCCAAGAAGGAGGGAACTACAATGAGCAGTTCTTC; CDR3: CASSQEGGNYNEQFF
D: TRBD2; J: TRBJ2-3; V: TRBV5-1; length: 17; size: .; DNA: TGCGCCAGCAGCCCTTGGGGTAGCGGGACTAGCACAGATACGCAGTATTTT; CDR3: CASSPWGSGTSTDTQYF